This TCR beta chain derives from a study of T cell repertoires in cytomegalovirus infection. Findings and caveats of the study: Totalled public TCR beta family frequency picked out people who carried CMV plus the relevant HLA.

This clonotype has a handful of counts. Its cognate antigen is unknown. Germline-derived CDR1 and CDR2 are SGHNT and YYREEE (reference sequence). V dropped 0 bases and J dropped 4 bases, with 11 bases sitting between them. The CDR3 length is 15 residues. TCRdb re-derived calls from the reads in MiXCR, one entry per CDR3 protein. The table includes about 310,000 distinct CDR3 sequences, about a sixth detected once. The receptor was derived from a human donor in good health (CMV status not recorded). Some clones in this sample may be carry-over from other donors' samples. The chain recombines TRBV5-4 with TRBJ2-4; possible D gene TRBD1, 5 bases. Sample: PBMCs. CDR3 nucleotide sequence: TGTGCCAGCAGCTTGGGGGCAGGGCCGAAAAACATTCAGTACTTC. This gives the protein CASSLGAGPKNIQYF.